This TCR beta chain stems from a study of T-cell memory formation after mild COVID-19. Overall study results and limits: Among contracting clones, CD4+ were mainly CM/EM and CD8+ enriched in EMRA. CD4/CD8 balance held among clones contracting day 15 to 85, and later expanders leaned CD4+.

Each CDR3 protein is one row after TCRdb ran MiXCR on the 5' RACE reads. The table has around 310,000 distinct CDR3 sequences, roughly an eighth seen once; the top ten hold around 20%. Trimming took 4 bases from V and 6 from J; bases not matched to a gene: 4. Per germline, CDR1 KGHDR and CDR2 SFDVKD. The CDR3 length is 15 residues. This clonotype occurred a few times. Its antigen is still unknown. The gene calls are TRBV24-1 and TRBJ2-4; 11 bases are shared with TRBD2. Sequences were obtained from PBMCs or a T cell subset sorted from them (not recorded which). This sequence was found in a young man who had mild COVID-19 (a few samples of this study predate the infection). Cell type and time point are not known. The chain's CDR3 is CATSDPTSGANIQYF. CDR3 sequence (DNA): TGTGCCACCAGTGACCCGACTAGCGGGGCAAACATTCAGTACTTC.